The clone carrying this T cell receptor (beta chain) was recorded many times. Its antigen is undetermined. This sample stems from a study of T cells in Graves' hyperthyroidism and ophthalmopathy. Findings and limits, study-wide: Most thyroid clonotypes expanded above 0.001 were also detected in blood.

Not enrolled were patients with uncontrolled infection, other autoimmune disease, pregnancy or lactation. Researchers took RNA transcripts and amplified the TCR beta CDR3 regions from them. First-round RT-PCR with HTBI primers amplified the TCR CDR3 region. TCRdb reprocessed the multiplex PCR reads via MiXCR and lists one record per CDR3 protein. Among around 700,000 distinct CDR3 sequences listed, around 19% were seen once. The CDR3 has 14 residues. J gave up 8 bases and V 6 bases, and 8 bases lay outside the gene matches. CDR1 and CDR2 from the germline V gene are SEHNR and FQNEAQ (reference sequence).

This receptor was identified in a woman in her forties or fifties with Graves' hyperthyroidism that later progressed to Graves' ophthalmopathy. Material for sequencing was blood. The chain has TRBV7-9 and TRBJ2-1; 9 bases agree with TRBD2. For the CDR3, the DNA is TGTGCCAGCAGTGTTAGCGGGGGTGACGATGAGCAGTTCTTC. This encodes CASSVSGGDDEQFF.